The clone carrying this T cell receptor beta chain was counted at least ten times. Its antigen is not known. There are 12 residues in the CDR3. Germline V gene lookup returns CDR1 MNHNS and CDR2 SASEGT. The V end lost 5 bases, the J end lost 3 bases, and 5 bases lay between the germline ends. Cyclophosphamide on days +3 and +4 followed busulfan-fludarabine conditioning and a marrow graft. The data were obtained in a study of T cells after posttransplantation cyclophosphamide. Data came from immunoSEQ multiplex PCR; TCRdb stores just in-frame clones and leaves some out. This sample comprises some 10,000 clones, none seen once only. Notes on the study in general: Later post-transplant blood repertoires were often dominated by donor CD8+ memory clones. TRB overlap between skin or GI tissue T cells and blood was limited. TRB clonality was highly associated with recipient CMV seropositivity and reactivation.

The receptor was isolated from a female patient between 40 and 50 years old who received an allogeneic stem cell transplant from a related donor, was CMV-positive, and had no GVHD. Certain T cells may be donor cells from the graft. The gene calls are TRBV6-1 and TRBJ1-5; D uncertain. The sample here was PBMCs, taken after allogeneic stem cell transplant with posttransplant cyclophosphamide. CDR3 in amino acids: CASSPPNQPQHF. CDR3 sequence (DNA): TGTGCCAGCAGTCCTCCCAATCAGCCCCAGCATTTT.